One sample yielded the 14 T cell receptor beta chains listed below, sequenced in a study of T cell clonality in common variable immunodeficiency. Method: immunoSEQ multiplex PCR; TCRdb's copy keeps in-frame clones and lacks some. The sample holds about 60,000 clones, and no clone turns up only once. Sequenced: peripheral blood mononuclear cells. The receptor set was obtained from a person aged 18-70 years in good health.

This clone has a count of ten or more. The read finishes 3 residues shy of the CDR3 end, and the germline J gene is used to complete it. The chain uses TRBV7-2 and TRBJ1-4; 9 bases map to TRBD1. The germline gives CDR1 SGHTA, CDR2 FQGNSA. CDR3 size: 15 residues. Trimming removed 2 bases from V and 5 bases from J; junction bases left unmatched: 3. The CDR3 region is CASSLWGTGNEKLFF. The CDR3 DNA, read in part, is TGTGCCAGCAGCTTATGGGGGACAGGGAATGAAAAA.

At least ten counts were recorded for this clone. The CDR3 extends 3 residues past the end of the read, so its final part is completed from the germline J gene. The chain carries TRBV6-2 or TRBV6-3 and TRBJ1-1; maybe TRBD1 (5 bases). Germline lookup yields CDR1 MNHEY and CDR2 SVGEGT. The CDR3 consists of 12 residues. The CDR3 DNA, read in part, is TGTGCCAGCAGAGATAGGGGATTGGAA. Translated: CASRDRGLE. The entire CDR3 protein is CASRDRGLEAFF.

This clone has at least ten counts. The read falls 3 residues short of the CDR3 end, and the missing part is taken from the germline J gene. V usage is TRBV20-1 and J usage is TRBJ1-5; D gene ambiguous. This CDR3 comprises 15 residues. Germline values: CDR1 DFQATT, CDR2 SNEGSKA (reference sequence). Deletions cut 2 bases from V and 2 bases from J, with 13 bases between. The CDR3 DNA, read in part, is TGCAGTGCTAGATATGGTGGTACGGGCAATCAGCCC. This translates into CSARYGGTGNQP. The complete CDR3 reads CSARYGGTGNQPQHF.

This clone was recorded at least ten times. The sequenced part of the CDR3 DNA is TGTGCCAGCCGACAGGACACCGGGGAG. Its translation is CASRQDTGE. The full CDR3 protein is CASRQDTGELFF. This rearrangement joins TRBV28 to TRBJ2-2; possibly TRBD1 for D (6 bases). The observed sequence ends 3 residues before the CDR3 terminus, with the missing tail filled in from the germline J gene. This CDR3 region has 12 residues. Trimming removed 8 bases at V and 3 bases at J, with 7 bases between. Germline V gives CDR1 MDHEN, CDR2 SYDVKM.

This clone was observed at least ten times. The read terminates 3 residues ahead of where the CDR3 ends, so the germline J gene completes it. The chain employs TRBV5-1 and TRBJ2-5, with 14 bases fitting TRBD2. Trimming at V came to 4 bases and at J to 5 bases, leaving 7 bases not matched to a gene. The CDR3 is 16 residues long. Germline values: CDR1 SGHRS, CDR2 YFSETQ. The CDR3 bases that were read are TGCGCCAGCAGCGTGACTAGCGGGAGGGCCGGTGAGACC. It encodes CASSVTSGRAGET. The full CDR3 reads CASSVTSGRAGETQYF.

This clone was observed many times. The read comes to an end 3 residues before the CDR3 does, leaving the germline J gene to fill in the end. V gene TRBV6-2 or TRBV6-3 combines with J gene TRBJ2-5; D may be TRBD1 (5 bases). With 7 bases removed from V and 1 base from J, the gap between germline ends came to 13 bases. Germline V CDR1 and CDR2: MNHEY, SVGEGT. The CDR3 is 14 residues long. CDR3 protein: CASTRQSLQETQYF. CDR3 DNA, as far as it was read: TGTGCCAGCACGAGACAGAGCCTCCAAGAGACC.

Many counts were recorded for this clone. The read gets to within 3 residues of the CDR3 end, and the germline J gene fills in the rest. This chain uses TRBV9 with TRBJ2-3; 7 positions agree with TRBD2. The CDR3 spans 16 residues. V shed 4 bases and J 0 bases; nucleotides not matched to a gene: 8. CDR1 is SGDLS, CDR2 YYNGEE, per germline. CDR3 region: CASSPNLAASTDTQYF. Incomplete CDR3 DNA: TGTGCCAGCAGCCCCAATCTAGCGGCAAGCACAGATACG.

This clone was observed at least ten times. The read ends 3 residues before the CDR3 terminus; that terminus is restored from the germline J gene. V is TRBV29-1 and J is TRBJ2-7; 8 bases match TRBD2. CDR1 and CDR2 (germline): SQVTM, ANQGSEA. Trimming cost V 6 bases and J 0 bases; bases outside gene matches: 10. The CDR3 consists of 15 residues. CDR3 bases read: TGCAGCGTCCTAAAACTTAGCGGGATCTCCTACGAG. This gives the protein CSVLKLSGISYE. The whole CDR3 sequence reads CSVLKLSGISYEQYF.

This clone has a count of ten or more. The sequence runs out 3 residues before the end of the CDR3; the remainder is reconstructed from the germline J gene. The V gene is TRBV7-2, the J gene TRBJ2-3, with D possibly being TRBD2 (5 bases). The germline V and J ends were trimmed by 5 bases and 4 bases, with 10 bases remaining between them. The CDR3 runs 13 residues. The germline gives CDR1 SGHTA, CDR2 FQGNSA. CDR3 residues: CASSPGRADTQYF. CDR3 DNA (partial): TGTGCCAGCAGCCCTGGGCGGGCAGATACG.

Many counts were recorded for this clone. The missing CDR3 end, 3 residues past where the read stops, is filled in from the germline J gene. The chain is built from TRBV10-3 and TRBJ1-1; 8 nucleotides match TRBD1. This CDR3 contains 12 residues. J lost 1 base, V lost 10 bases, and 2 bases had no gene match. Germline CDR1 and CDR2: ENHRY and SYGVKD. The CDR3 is CATGTGNTEAFF. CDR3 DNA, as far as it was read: TGTGCCACAGGGACAGGGAACACTGAA.

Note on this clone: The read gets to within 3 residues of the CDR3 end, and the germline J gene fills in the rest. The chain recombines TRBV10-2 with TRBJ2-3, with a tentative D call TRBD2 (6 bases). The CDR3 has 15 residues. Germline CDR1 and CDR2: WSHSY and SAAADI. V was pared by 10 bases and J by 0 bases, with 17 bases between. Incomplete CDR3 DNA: TGCGCCATCGAGACCCGGGACTCTAGCACAGATACG. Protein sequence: CAIETRDSSTDT. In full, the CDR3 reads CAIETRDSSTDTQYF.

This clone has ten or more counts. The CDR3 bases that were read are TGTGCCAGCAGGGCTAGCGGGAGAGGAGAGACC. Translating gives CASRASGRGET. The full CDR3 protein is CASRASGRGETQYF. The chain carries TRBV12-3 or TRBV12-4 and TRBJ2-5, with 10 bases lining up with TRBD2. The read ends 3 residues before the CDR3 terminus; that terminus is restored from the germline J gene. V was clipped by 6 bases and J by 4 bases; unmatched bases: 5. The CDR3 covers 14 residues.

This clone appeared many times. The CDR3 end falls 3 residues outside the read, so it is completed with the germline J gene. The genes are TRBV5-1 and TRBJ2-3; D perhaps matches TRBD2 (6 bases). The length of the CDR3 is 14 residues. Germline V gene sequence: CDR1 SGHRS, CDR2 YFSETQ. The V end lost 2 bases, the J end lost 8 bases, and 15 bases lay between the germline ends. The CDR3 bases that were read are TGCGCCAGCAGCTTTTGGGAGGCGGGTGGTACG. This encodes CASSFWEAGGT. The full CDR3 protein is CASSFWEAGGTQYF.

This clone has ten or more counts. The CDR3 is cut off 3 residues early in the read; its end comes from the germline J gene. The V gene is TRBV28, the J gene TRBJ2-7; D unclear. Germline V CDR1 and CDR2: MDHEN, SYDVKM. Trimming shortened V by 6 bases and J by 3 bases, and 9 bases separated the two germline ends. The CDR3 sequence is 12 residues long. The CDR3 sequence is CASRGLHYEQYF. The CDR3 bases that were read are TGTGCCAGCAGGGGCCTACACTACGAG.